These T cell receptor beta chains were read from a single sample in a study of T cells in localized non-small cell lung cancer. TCRdb's table, derived via immunoSEQ multiplex PCR, lists solely in-frame clones and lacks some. Seen here are under 12,000 clones, 80% to 90% observed once, and the top ten hold roughly 20%. The input for sequencing was peripheral blood mononuclear cells, taken before any cancer treatment. These receptors originate from a female donor of 60 years or more with stage II lung adenocarcinoma. CDR3s include the opening cysteine and the closing phenylalanine or tryptophan. The D gene is left open where the match is weak. Where a row states a size, it is once, few, many or the class of an expanded clone; other rows omit it.

.	.	TRBV2	TRBJ1-5	CASHRSNQPQHF	TGTGCCAGCCACAGGAGCAATCAGCCCCAGCATTTT
.	.	TRBV5-1	TRBJ1-3	CASSLKGPEENTIYF	TGCGCCAGCAGCTTAAAGGGCCCTGAGGAAAACACCATATATTTT
.	.	TRBV28	TRBJ2-5	CASSYGRLGSGETQYF	TGTGCCAGCAGTTATGGGCGACTAGGTTCTGGTGAGACCCAGTACTTC
.	.	TRBV7-9	TRBJ2-3	CASSARQDLTDTQYF	TGTGCCAGCAGCGCCCGACAGGACCTCACAGATACGCAGTATTTT
.	.	TRBV19	TRBJ2-1	CAVKEGGPGYNEQFF	TGTGCAGTCAAGGAGGGGGGTCCCGGCTACAATGAGCAGTTCTTC
.	.	TRBV20-1	TRBJ2-7	CSARTAYEQYF	TGCAGTGCTAGGACAGCCTACGAGCAGTACTTC
TRBD2	.	TRBV27	TRBJ2-7	CASGGLGSGRYEQYF	TGTGCCAGCGGGGGGCTTGGTAGCGGGAGGTACGAGCAGTACTTC
.	.	TRBV28	TRBJ2-3	CASSPADRLAQYF	TGTGCCAGCAGCCCCGCGGACCGGTTGGCGCAGTATTTT
.	.	TRBV18	TRBJ2-3	CASSPSIWDTTDTQYF	TGTGCCAGCTCACCATCGATATGGGACACCACAGATACGCAGTATTTT
.	once	TRBV4-1	TRBJ1-3	CASSGDGYYSGNTIYF	TGCGCCAGCAGCGGGGACGGATACTACTCTGGAAACACCATATATTTT
TRBD1	.	TRBV6-6	TRBJ2-2	CASTRQGAGGELFF	TGTGCCAGCACCAGACAGGGGGCGGGCGGGGAGCTGTTTTTT
.	.	TRBV5-8	TRBJ2-5	CASSFTRFRETQYF	TGTGCCAGCAGCTTCACGCGTTTTAGGGAGACCCAGTACTTC
TRBD2	few	TRBV5-1	TRBJ2-5	CASSLSGGQETQYF	TGCGCCAGCAGCTTGTCGGGGGGGCAAGAGACCCAGTACTTC
.	.	TRBV7-2	TRBJ1-2	CASSFVRGGEGGYTF	TGTGCCAGCAGCTTCGTGCGGGGGGGAGAGGGTGGCTACACCTTC
.	.	TRBV2	TRBJ2-3	CASRDTDTQYF	TGTGCCAGCAGAGACACAGATACGCAGTATTTT
TRBD1	.	TRBV4-1	TRBJ2-3	CASSQSGQSLTDTQYF	TGCGCCAGCAGCCAGTCGGGACAGAGCCTCACAGATACGCAGTATTTT
TRBD1	.	TRBV5-8	TRBJ1-1	CASSLGGAGGYTEAFF	TGTGCCAGCAGCTTGGGGGGCGCAGGGGGCTACACTGAAGCTTTCTTT
.	.	TRBV6-1	TRBJ1-1	CASSGVPGTEAFF	TGTGCCAGCAGTGGAGTCCCCGGGACTGAAGCTTTCTTT
.	.	TRBV5-1	TRBJ1-2	CASSWGDGFYGYTF	TGCGCCAGCAGCTGGGGGGACGGATTCTATGGCTACACCTTC
.	.	TRBV7-9	TRBJ1-3	CASSLIDRRTGGSGNTIYF	TGTGCCAGCAGCCTCATAGACCGGCGGACGGGAGGCTCTGGAAACACCATATATTTT
.	.	TRBV28	TRBJ1-2	CASSPGASVGGYTF	TGTGCCAGCAGCCCCGGGGCCTCCGTGGGTGGCTACACCTTC
.	.	TRBV27	TRBJ2-7	CASSFSTTGSEQYF	TGTGCCAGCAGTTTCTCCACCACAGGGTCCGAGCAGTACTTC